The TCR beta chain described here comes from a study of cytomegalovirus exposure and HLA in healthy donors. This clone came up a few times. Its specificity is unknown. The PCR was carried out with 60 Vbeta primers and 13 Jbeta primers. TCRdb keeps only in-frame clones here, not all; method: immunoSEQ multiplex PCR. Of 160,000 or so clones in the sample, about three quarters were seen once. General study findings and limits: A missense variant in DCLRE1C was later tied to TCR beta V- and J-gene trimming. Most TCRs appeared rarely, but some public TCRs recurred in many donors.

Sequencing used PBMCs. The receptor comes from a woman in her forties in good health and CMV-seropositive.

CDR3 sequence (DNA): TGCGCCAGCAGCCAAGATGAGGCGGGGGGTTACGAGCAGTACTTC. Translating it yields CASSQDEAGGYEQYF. The rearrangement links TRBV4-3 to TRBJ2-7; 8 bases agree with TRBD2. V lost 0 bases and J lost 4; bases outside the gene matches: 5. Germline V lookup: CDR1 LGHNA, CDR2 YSLEER. CDR3 length: 15 amino acids.